The clone carrying this T cell receptor (beta chain) was recorded a few times. Its antigen is unidentified. cDNA libraries for TCR alpha and TCR beta, carrying sample barcodes and UMIs, came from 5'RACE with constant-segment primers. One entry per CDR3 protein results from TCRdb running MiXCR on the 5' RACE reads. The sample has 250,000 or so distinct CDR3 sequences, about a sixth seen once. V trimming: 2 bases; J trimming: 2 bases; junction bases outside the gene matches: 1. Germline lookup yields CDR1 SQVTM and CDR2 ANQGSEA. The CDR3 is 14 amino acids. This sample was taken from a study of T-cell memory formation after mild COVID-19. Study results and caveats: Some responding clones appeared in pre-infection memory, suggesting cross-reactive memory joined.

Sequencing input: PBMCs or a T cell subset sorted from them (not recorded which). The rearrangement links TRBV29-1 to TRBJ2-5; 11 nucleotides line up with TRBD2. This TCR came from a man between 18 and 35 years old who had mild COVID-19 (a few samples of this study predate the infection). Cell type and time point are not known. CDR3 sequence reads: CSVELAGGQETQYF. DNA for the CDR3: TGCAGCGTTGAACTAGCGGGGGGTCAAGAGACCCAGTACTTC.